This T cell receptor (beta chain) was retrieved from a study of siplizumab effects on memory and regulatory T cells. Study overall: Either no drug or siplizumab at approximately 1 ug/mL was used in mixed lymphocyte reactions that were paired.

Study conclusions and caveats: Proliferating clones, CD4+ or CD8+, lacked an assignable naive or memory phenotype in roughly 80-95% of cases.

V was pared by 2 bases and J by 5 bases, with 10 bases between. In germline, CDR1 is SEHNR, CDR2 FQNEAQ (reference sequence). This CDR3 contains 13 residues. Each sample had roughly 10^5 TCR templates assayed. Sequenced by immunoSEQ multiplex PCR; TCRdb stores in-frame clones only, minus some. The sample consists of some 20,000 clones, more than 35% of them appearing once. The authors cocultured the mixed lymphocyte reaction cells at 37 degrees C for roughly 6 days. About this clone itself: Its antigen is currently unknown.

This clonotype was sampled from a human donor in good health; the cells came from an allogeneic mixed lymphocyte reaction. J is TRBJ2-7 and V is TRBV7-9, with a possible D match to TRBD1 (6 bases). Material: CFSE-low (dividing) CD4+ T cells sorted from an allogeneic mixed lymphocyte reaction. CDR3 DNA: TGTGCCAGCAGCTTATTACAGGGCCACGAGCAGTACTTC. Translation gives CASSLLQGHEQYF.